Each of the 25 T cell receptor beta chains below was sequenced from the same sample in a study of CD8 T cells in Susac syndrome. Random hexamers were used to reverse transcribe roughly 0.45 to 1 ug of RNA. MiXCR was run by TCRdb on the immunoSEQ multiplex PCR reads, yielding one entry per CDR3 protein. The sample yields fewer than 80,000 distinct CDR3 sequences, approximately 96% seen once. Sequencing was performed on CD8+ T cells from PBMCs. The receptors come from a human donor with multiple sclerosis.

The rearrangement links TRBV27 to TRBJ1-1, with D possibly TRBD1 on 6 matching bases. The CDR3 is 13 residues long. The V end was cut by 0 bases, the J end by 7 bases, with 9 bases between. Germline loops: CDR1 MNHEY, CDR2 SMNVEV (reference sequence). Written as DNA, the CDR3 is TGTGCCAGCAGTTTATCGGCAGGGGTTGAAGCTTTCTTT. Translated, it gives CASSLSAGVEAFF.

This chain uses TRBV9 with TRBJ2-1; TRBD2 might be the D (6 bases). The CDR3 sequence is 15 residues long. Germline assignment: CDR1 SGDLS and CDR2 YYNGEE. The germline V and J ends were trimmed by 4 bases and 4 bases, with 15 bases remaining between them. CDR3 sequence reads: CASSPEGGQYNEQFF. The CDR3 region has the DNA TGTGCCAGCAGCCCCGAGGGAGGCCAATACAATGAGCAGTTCTTC.

The rearrangement uses TRBV23-1 and TRBJ2-4, with 8 bases identical to TRBD1. TRBV23-1 is assigned to the ORF class and has an uncertain function. Losses at the gene ends were 6 bases for V and 7 bases for J; bases not matched to a gene: 23. The CDR3 covers 19 residues. The CDR3 nucleotides read TGCGCCAGCAGCCGGCTTACGGGACAGGTGGTAGAGGTAGTCAACATTCAGTACTTC. Translation: CASSRLTGQVVEVVNIQYF.

The CDR3 protein is CASSLSVGTDTQYF. CDR3 bases: TGTGCCAGCAGCCTATCCGTCGGTACAGATACGCAGTATTTT. This rearrangement joins TRBV12-3 or TRBV12-4 to TRBJ2-3; D gene ambiguous. This CDR3 is built from 14 residues. V gave up 6 bases and J gave up 3 bases, with 13 bases separating them.

The CDR3 here is CASRAGTGVNHEQYF. CDR3 sequence (DNA): TGTGCCAGCAGGGCCGGGACAGGGGTCAACCACGAGCAGTACTTC. V gene TRBV5-4 combines with J gene TRBJ2-7; TRBD1 matches at 10 bases. Unmatched junction bases numbered 10, after V lost 5 bases and J lost 5 bases. The CDR3 loop spans 15 amino acids. The germline CDR1 and CDR2 sequences are SGHNT and YYREEE (reference sequence).

This rearrangement joins TRBV25-1 to TRBJ1-2, with TRBD1 matching over 7 bases. CDR1 and CDR2 (germline): MGHDK, SYGVNS. The ends lost 5 bases at V and 0 bases at J; junction bases unmatched: 9. This CDR3 is 16 amino acids long. The CDR3 nucleotides read TGTGCCAGCAGTCCAACGGGACAGCACCCTAACTATGGCTACACCTTC. It yields the protein CASSPTGQHPNYGYTF.

The genes are TRBV5-1 and TRBJ1-1, with 11 bases lining up with TRBD1. This CDR3 spans 13 amino acids. The trim removed 3 bases at V and 11 bases at J, leaving 6 bases unmatched. The germline CDR1 and CDR2 sequences are SGHRS and YFSETQ. In nucleotides, the CDR3 is TGCGCCAGCAGCTGGACAGGGGGCCGTGAGGCTTTCTTT. Translated: CASSWTGGREAFF.

V gene TRBV4-1 combines with J gene TRBJ2-7, with no clear D. Looked up from germline, CDR1 is MGHRA and CDR2 is YSYEKL. The CDR3 sequence is 14 residues long. The V gene lost 1 base and the J gene lost 7 bases, with 14 bases spanning the gap. As DNA, the CDR3 is TGCGCCAGCAGCCAAGTTCTAGGACCTTCAGAGCAGTACTTC. Translating it yields CASSQVLGPSEQYF.

The gene calls are TRBV5-6 and TRBJ1-2; 8 bases are shared with TRBD1. V shed 4 bases, J shed 5 bases, and the junction held 4 bases outside the gene matches. The CDR3 consists of 13 residues. Germline V lookup: CDR1 SGHDT, CDR2 YYEEEE. The CDR3 reads CASSPWTGYGYTF. Here the CDR3 DNA reads TGTGCCAGCAGCCCATGGACAGGGTATGGCTACACCTTC.

This chain links TRBV30 with TRBJ1-1; 8 bases match TRBD1. V trimming: 0 bases; J trimming: 4 bases; junction bases outside the gene matches: 1. The germline V gene encodes CDR1 GTSNPN and CDR2 SVGIG (reference sequence). CDR3 length: 13 amino acids. CDR3 region: CAWSVTGGTEAFF. The CDR3 nucleotides read TGTGCCTGGAGTGTAACAGGGGGCACTGAAGCTTTCTTT.

This chain links TRBV21-1 with TRBJ1-2. TRBV21-1 is reported as a pseudogene. The CDR3 sequence is 15 residues long. Here the CDR3 DNA reads TGTGCCAGCAGCCCTTGGACGGGGAGGACGCGGGGCTACACCTTC. Protein sequence: CASSPWTGRTRGYTF.

V is TRBV9 and J is TRBJ1-2; weak D call: TRBD1 (5 bases). This CDR3 is built from 14 residues. Germline loops: CDR1 SGDLS, CDR2 YYNGEE. V was pared by 2 bases and J by 3 bases, with 11 bases between. The CDR3 is CASSVGRDHYGYTF. For the CDR3, the DNA is TGTGCCAGCAGCGTTGGCAGGGATCACTATGGCTACACCTTC. The whole variable domain, remainder taken from reference TRBV9 and TRBJ1-2, is DSGVTQTPKHLITATGQRVTLRCSPRSGDLSVYWYQQSLDQGLQFLIQYYNGEERAKGNILERFSAQQFPDLHSELNLSSLELGDSALYFCASSVGRDHYGYTFGSGTRLTVV.

The rearrangement joins TRBV12-3 or TRBV12-4 to TRBJ2-3; D is uncertain. The CDR3 is made up of 12 amino acids. With 0 bases removed from V and 5 bases from J, the gap between germline ends came to 3 bases. CDR3 DNA: TGTGCCAGCAGTTTAGCGCAAGATACGCAGTATTTT. Translation: CASSLAQDTQYF.

This clonotype showed up just once. The chain joins TRBV7-9 to TRBJ1-1; D ambiguous. Trimming stripped 4 bases from V and 1 base from J, with 10 bases between. There are 14 residues in the CDR3. Germline V gives CDR1 SEHNR, CDR2 FQNEAQ (reference sequence). As DNA, the CDR3 is TGTGCCAGCAGCTACTCGGCGGGGAACACTGAAGCTTTCTTT. As protein: CASSYSAGNTEAFF.

This clonotype showed up just once. The V gene is TRBV11-2, the J gene TRBJ2-3; tentative D call: TRBD2 (7 bases). Germline loops: CDR1 SGHAT, CDR2 FQNNGV. The length of the CDR3 is 16 residues. Trimming stripped 6 bases from V and 0 bases from J, with 16 bases between. The CDR3 sequence is CASSRGGGPSTDTQYF. In nucleotides, the CDR3 is TGTGCCAGCAGTAGGGGCGGGGGCCCTAGCACAGATACGCAGTATTTT.

The chain combines TRBV5-4 with TRBJ2-7; the match to TRBD2 covers 8 bases. This CDR3 region has 14 residues. Germline CDR1 reads SGHNT; CDR2 reads YYREEE (reference sequence). The junction had 8 bases not matched to a gene; V was cut back by 4 bases and J by 5 bases. Written as DNA, the CDR3 is TGTGCCAGCAGCGGCCGGGGACTAGGGGACGAGCAGTACTTC. Its protein is CASSGRGLGDEQYF.

The CDR3 region has the DNA TGTGCCAGCAGCTCTCCTAGGTGGGAGGGGTCCACAGATACGCAGTATTTT. Translating gives CASSSPRWEGSTDTQYF. This chain uses TRBV5-4 with TRBJ2-3; 7 bases are shared with TRBD2. The CDR3 is made up of 17 amino acids. Germline assignment: CDR1 SGHNT and CDR2 YYREEE (reference sequence). The V segment lost 3 bases and the J segment 2 bases; nucleotides outside the gene matches: 12.

This chain links TRBV20-1 with TRBJ2-7; D is undetermined. The CDR3 is 11 amino acids. CDR1 is DFQATT and CDR2 is SNEGSKA in the germline V gene (reference sequence). Trimming removed 6 bases from V and 0 bases from J, with 6 bases in between. The CDR3 nucleotides read TGCAGTGCCGAGATCTCCTACGAGCAGTACTTC. This sequence encodes CSAEISYEQYF.

By proportion, this clonotype is medium-sized. This chain links TRBV4-1 with TRBJ1-1; no clear D gene. V shed 0 bases and J shed 6 bases, with 8 bases lying between them. Germline lookup yields CDR1 MGHRA and CDR2 YSYEKL. CDR3 length equals 13 residues. CDR3 nucleotide sequence: TGCGCCAGCAGCCAAGAGGGGTCCCCTGAAGCTTTCTTT. This sequence encodes CASSQEGSPEAFF.

The chain uses TRBV25-1 and TRBJ2-7; D remains unclear. The CDR3 is made up of 10 amino acids. CDR1 MGHDK and CDR2 SYGVNS come from the germline V gene. The V end lost 8 bases, the J end lost 3 bases, and 5 bases lay between the germline ends. The CDR3 DNA sequence: TGTGCCAGCTACTACTACGAGCAGTACTTC. Protein: CASYYYEQYF.

The CDR3 reads CASAGTNTDTQYF. The CDR3 DNA sequence: TGTGCCAGCGCCGGGACAAACACAGATACGCAGTATTTT. The chain combines TRBV14 with TRBJ2-3; a possible D gene is TRBD1 (6 bases). CDR3 length equals 13 residues. The ends were cut back, 8 bases at V and 2 bases at J, with 11 bases in the middle. Germline CDR1 and CDR2: SGHDN and FVKESK.

This clonotype has just one count. The chain joins TRBV28 to TRBJ2-7; D ambiguous. CDR1 and CDR2 (germline): MDHEN, SYDVKM. The germline V and J ends were trimmed by 2 bases and 7 bases, with 9 bases remaining between them. The CDR3 contains 12 residues. CDR3 amino acids: CASSLVFGEQYF. As DNA, the CDR3 is TGTGCCAGCAGTTTAGTCTTCGGAGAGCAGTACTTC.

The chain carries TRBV3-1 and TRBJ2-4; D is unresolved. CDR3 size: 15 residues. The V gene's germline CDR1 is LGHDT and CDR2 YNNKEL (reference sequence). The V and J ends lost 2 bases and 2 bases respectively, with 10 bases between them. The CDR3 reads CASSQTSASKNIQYF. CDR3 sequence (DNA): TGTGCCAGCAGCCAAACCTCCGCTTCCAAAAACATTCAGTACTTC. Variable domain in full (rest from reference TRBV3-1 and TRBJ2-4): DTAVSQTPKYLVTQMGNDKSIKCEQNLGHDTMYWYKQDSKKFLKIMFSYNNKELIINETVPNRFSPKSPDKAHLNLHINSLELGDSAVYFCASSQTSASKNIQYFGAGTRLSVL.

This clonotype has a handful of counts. Compared with germline, one end of the junction differs, possibly owing to a read error. The V gene is TRBV3-1, the J gene TRBJ2-5, with 8 bases that match TRBD2. In germline, CDR1 is LGHDT, CDR2 YNNKEL (reference sequence). The CDR3 consists of 14 residues. The CDR3 here is CASSQGTSGETQYF. The CDR3 DNA sequence: TGTGCCAGCAGTCAAGGAACTAGCGGAGAGACCCAGTACTTC.

The genes are TRBV6-6 and TRBJ2-2; D is possibly TRBD1 (5 bases). Trimming removed 8 bases at V and 1 base at J, with 8 bases between. Per germline, CDR1 MNHNY and CDR2 SVGAGI (reference sequence). This CDR3 contains 13 residues. In nucleotides, the CDR3 is TGTGCCAGCGTCACAGGGAACACCGGGGAGCTGTTTTTT. This translates into CASVTGNTGELFF.